Listed below are T cell receptor beta chains from one sample, sequenced in a study of control samples from healthy donors and cancer patients. Data came from immunoSEQ multiplex PCR; TCRdb stores just in-frame clones and leaves some out. The sample records about 92,000 clones, roughly four fifths being singletons. The sample comprised blood. These receptors all come from a woman in her sixties or seventies in good health. The CDR3 runs from the conserved cysteine through the conserved F or W. D genes are given only for firm matches. Clone size is shown for a subset of rows, as once, few, many or a class of expanded clone.

j_gene: TRBJ2-2
v_gene: TRBV7-9
abundance: .
d_gene: .
CDR3aa: CASSSTGGNSIAGELFF
CDR3nt: TGTGCCAGCAGCAGTACTGGGGGGAACTCAATAGCCGGGGAGCTGTTTTTT

j_gene: TRBJ1-2
v_gene: TRBV6-1
abundance: .
d_gene: .
CDR3aa: CASSELGSPKTYGYTF
CDR3nt: TGTGCCAGCAGTGAGCTGGGGTCCCCTAAAACCTATGGCTACACCTTC

j_gene: TRBJ2-1
v_gene: TRBV4-1
abundance: .
d_gene: .
CDR3aa: CASSQPTYRSSYNEQFF
CDR3nt: TGCGCCAGCAGCCAGCCCACTTATAGGAGCTCCTACAATGAGCAGTTCTTC

j_gene: TRBJ2-2
v_gene: TRBV27
abundance: .
d_gene: .
CDR3aa: CASSFSSGELFF
CDR3nt: TGTGCCAGCAGTTTCTCTTCCGGGGAGCTGTTTTTT

j_gene: TRBJ2-3
v_gene: TRBV6-5
abundance: .
d_gene: TRBD2
CDR3aa: CASSASGLGYTQYF
CDR3nt: TGTGCCAGCAGCGCTAGCGGCCTTGGGTATACGCAGTATTTT

j_gene: TRBJ1-5
v_gene: TRBV3-1/TRBV3-2
abundance: .
d_gene: .
CDR3aa: CASSQDLHLNQPQHF
CDR3nt: TGTGCCAGCAGCCAAGATCTGCACCTAAATCAGCCCCAGCATTTT

j_gene: TRBJ1-2
v_gene: TRBV18
abundance: .
d_gene: .
CDR3aa: CASSPRGSGHYGYTF
CDR3nt: TGTGCCAGCTCACCGAGAGGTTCGGGTCACTATGGCTACACCTTC

j_gene: TRBJ2-5
v_gene: TRBV24-1
abundance: .
d_gene: .
CDR3aa: CATSEPDGQETQYF
CDR3nt: TGTGCCACCAGTGAACCCGACGGCCAAGAGACCCAGTACTTC

j_gene: TRBJ2-5
v_gene: TRBV27
abundance: .
d_gene: TRBD2
CDR3aa: CASSFAGGRETQYF
CDR3nt: TGTGCCAGCAGTTTCGCGGGGGGGCGGGAGACCCAGTACTTC

j_gene: TRBJ2-7
v_gene: TRBV3-1/TRBV3-2
abundance: .
d_gene: .
CDR3aa: CASSLGQTTYEQYF
CDR3nt: TGTGCCAGCAGCCTCGGACAGACAACCTACGAGCAGTACTTC

j_gene: TRBJ2-1
v_gene: TRBV2
abundance: once
d_gene: .
CDR3aa: CASSELLAENNEQFF
CDR3nt: TGTGCCAGCAGTGAACTACTAGCCGAGAACAATGAGCAGTTCTTC

j_gene: TRBJ1-1
v_gene: TRBV5-1
abundance: .
d_gene: TRBD1
CDR3aa: CASSLGQGGLGTEAFF
CDR3nt: TGCGCCAGCAGCTTGGGCCAGGGGGGGCTTGGCACTGAAGCTTTCTTT

j_gene: TRBJ2-5
v_gene: TRBV14
abundance: .
d_gene: TRBD2
CDR3aa: CASSQALFSGGQETQYF
CDR3nt: TGTGCCAGCAGCCAAGCCCTGTTTAGCGGGGGCCAAGAGACCCAGTACTTC

j_gene: TRBJ2-1
v_gene: TRBV12-5
abundance: .
d_gene: .
CDR3aa: CASGLVAGSNEQFF
CDR3nt: TGTGCTAGTGGTTTGGTCGCGGGGTCCAATGAGCAGTTCTTC

j_gene: TRBJ1-4
v_gene: TRBV14
abundance: .
d_gene: .
CDR3aa: CASSRTNRFNEKLFF
CDR3nt: TGTGCCAGCAGCCGAACCAACAGGTTTAATGAAAAACTGTTTTTT

j_gene: TRBJ2-1
v_gene: TRBV15
abundance: .
d_gene: .
CDR3aa: CATSRALRGYEQFF
CDR3nt: TGTGCCACCAGCAGAGCCCTGAGGGGCTATGAGCAGTTCTTC

j_gene: TRBJ2-2
v_gene: TRBV21-1
abundance: .
d_gene: .
CDR3aa: CAGSVELFF
CDR3nt: TGTGCCGGGTCGGTAGAGCTGTTTTTT

j_gene: TRBJ1-2
v_gene: TRBV6-1
abundance: few
d_gene: .
CDR3aa: CASSEAPVYGYTF
CDR3nt: TGTGCCAGCAGTGAGGCTCCCGTCTATGGCTACACCTTC

j_gene: TRBJ1-3
v_gene: TRBV10-1
abundance: .
d_gene: TRBD1
CDR3aa: CASSSAGTEKNPTSGNTIYF
CDR3nt: TGCGCCAGCAGTTCGGCCGGGACAGAGAAAAACCCTACCTCTGGAAACACCATATATTTT

j_gene: TRBJ2-5
v_gene: TRBV9
abundance: .
d_gene: .
CDR3aa: CASSDGTLGTQYF
CDR3nt: TGTGCCAGCAGCGACGGGACCTTGGGGACCCAGTACTTC

j_gene: TRBJ2-3
v_gene: TRBV3-1/TRBV3-2
abundance: few
d_gene: .
CDR3aa: CASSQVTGTQYF
CDR3nt: TGTGCCAGCAGCCAAGTGACGGGGACGCAGTATTTT

j_gene: TRBJ2-3
v_gene: TRBV7-9
abundance: .
d_gene: TRBD2
CDR3aa: CASSWGWASGGPYTDTQYF
CDR3nt: TGTGCCAGCAGCTGGGGGTGGGCTAGCGGGGGGCCTTACACAGATACGCAGTATTTT

j_gene: TRBJ1-2
v_gene: TRBV5-6
abundance: once
d_gene: TRBD1
CDR3aa: CASSLEDRAGYTF
CDR3nt: TGTGCCAGCAGCTTGGAGGACAGGGCTGGCTACACCTTC

j_gene: TRBJ2-2
v_gene: TRBV11-1
abundance: .
d_gene: .
CDR3aa: CASSLNTGELFF
CDR3nt: TGTGCCAGCAGCTTAAACACCGGGGAGCTGTTTTTT

j_gene: TRBJ2-1
v_gene: TRBV3-1/TRBV3-2
abundance: .
d_gene: .
CDR3aa: CASSQGPPSANNEQFF
CDR3nt: TGTGCCAGCAGCCAAGGCCCACCGTCGGCTAACAATGAGCAGTTCTTC

j_gene: TRBJ1-2
v_gene: TRBV9
abundance: .
d_gene: .
CDR3aa: CASSVAGDDNYGYTF
CDR3nt: TGTGCCAGCAGCGTAGCTGGGGACGATAACTATGGCTACACCTTC

j_gene: TRBJ1-6
v_gene: TRBV12-3/TRBV12-4
abundance: few
d_gene: TRBD1
CDR3aa: CASSPGQVSPLHF
CDR3nt: TGTGCCAGCAGTCCCGGACAGGTTTCACCCCTCCACTTT

j_gene: TRBJ2-7
v_gene: TRBV3-1/TRBV3-2
abundance: .
d_gene: TRBD2
CDR3aa: CASSRTSRGEQYF
CDR3nt: TGTGCCAGCAGCCGGACTAGCCGAGGCGAGCAGTACTTC

j_gene: TRBJ2-1
v_gene: TRBV27
abundance: .
d_gene: TRBD2
CDR3aa: CASSLSAGIGNEQFF
CDR3nt: TGTGCCAGCAGTTTATCAGCGGGAATCGGGAATGAGCAGTTCTTC

j_gene: TRBJ1-6
v_gene: TRBV14
abundance: .
d_gene: .
CDR3aa: CASSQDWNSPLHF
CDR3nt: TGTGCCAGCAGCCAAGATTGGAATTCACCCCTCCACTTT

j_gene: TRBJ2-3
v_gene: TRBV12-3/TRBV12-4
abundance: .
d_gene: .
CDR3aa: CASSLIDTQYF
CDR3nt: TGTGCCAGCAGTTTAATAGATACGCAGTATTTT

j_gene: TRBJ1-5
v_gene: TRBV28
abundance: .
d_gene: .
CDR3aa: CASRWTDQPQHF
CDR3nt: TGTGCCAGCAGGTGGACGGATCAGCCCCAGCATTTT

j_gene: TRBJ1-4
v_gene: TRBV6-1
abundance: .
d_gene: TRBD1
CDR3aa: CASREGGASEKLFF
CDR3nt: TGTGCCAGCAGAGAAGGGGGCGCTTCTGAAAAACTGTTTTTT

j_gene: TRBJ1-1
v_gene: TRBV28
abundance: .
d_gene: .
CDR3aa: CASSGTGRGFTEAFF
CDR3nt: TGTGCCAGCTCAGGAACGGGCAGGGGATTCACTGAAGCTTTCTTT

j_gene: TRBJ1-3
v_gene: TRBV11-2
abundance: once
d_gene: .
CDR3aa: CASSFSGNTIYF
CDR3nt: TGTGCCAGCAGCTTCTCTGGAAACACCATATATTTT

j_gene: TRBJ1-5
v_gene: TRBV15
abundance: once
d_gene: .
CDR3aa: CATSRVPNSNQPQHF
CDR3nt: TGTGCCACCAGCAGAGTTCCGAATAGCAATCAGCCCCAGCATTTT

j_gene: TRBJ1-1
v_gene: TRBV19
abundance: .
d_gene: .
CDR3aa: CASTRGTGTEAFF
CDR3nt: TGTGCCAGTACGAGGGGGACGGGCACTGAAGCTTTCTTT

j_gene: TRBJ1-2
v_gene: TRBV6-5
abundance: .
d_gene: TRBD1
CDR3aa: CASSWTGFFGYTF
CDR3nt: TGTGCCAGCAGCTGGACAGGGTTTTTTGGCTACACCTTC

j_gene: TRBJ1-1
v_gene: TRBV5-4
abundance: .
d_gene: .
CDR3aa: CASSPTGTSNTEAFF
CDR3nt: TGTGCCAGCAGCCCTACCGGGACATCGAACACTGAAGCTTTCTTT

j_gene: TRBJ2-3
v_gene: TRBV18
abundance: .
d_gene: .
CDR3aa: CASSPNSDTQYF
CDR3nt: TGTGCCAGCTCGCCAAATTCAGATACGCAGTATTTT

j_gene: TRBJ1-1
v_gene: TRBV19
abundance: .
d_gene: .
CDR3aa: CASSNQGSLNTEAFF
CDR3nt: TGTGCCAGTAGTAACCAGGGGAGCCTGAACACTGAAGCTTTCTTT